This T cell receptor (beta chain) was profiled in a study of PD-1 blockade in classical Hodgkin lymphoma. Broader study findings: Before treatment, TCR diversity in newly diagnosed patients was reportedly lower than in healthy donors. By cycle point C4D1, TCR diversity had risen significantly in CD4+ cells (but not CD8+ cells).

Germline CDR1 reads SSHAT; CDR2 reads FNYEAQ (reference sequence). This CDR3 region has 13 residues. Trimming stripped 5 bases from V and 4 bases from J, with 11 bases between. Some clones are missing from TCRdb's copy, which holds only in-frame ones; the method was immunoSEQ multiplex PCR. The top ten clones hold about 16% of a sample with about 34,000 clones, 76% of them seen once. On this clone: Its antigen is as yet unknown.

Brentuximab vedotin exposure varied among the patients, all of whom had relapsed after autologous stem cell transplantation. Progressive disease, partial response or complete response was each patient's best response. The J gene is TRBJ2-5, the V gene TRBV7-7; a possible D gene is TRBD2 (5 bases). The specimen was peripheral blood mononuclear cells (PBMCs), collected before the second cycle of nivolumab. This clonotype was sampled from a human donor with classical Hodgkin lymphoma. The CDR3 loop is CASSRGPVETQYF. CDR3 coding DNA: TGTGCCAGCAGCCGAGGGCCCGTAGAGACCCAGTACTTC.